A selection of T cell receptor beta chains follows, all from one sample in a study of CD8 T cells in Susac syndrome. A single record per CDR3 protein comes from TCRdb applying MiXCR to the immunoSEQ multiplex PCR reads. This table has approximately 120,000 distinct CDR3 sequences, around 94% appearing once. Material: CD4+ T cells from PBMCs. The receptors originated from a human donor in good health. CDR3s include the opening cysteine and the closing phenylalanine or tryptophan. The order of the fields is clone size, J gene, D gene, V gene, CDR3 protein, CDR3 DNA. The D gene is left open where the match is weak. Where a row states a size, it is once, few, many or the class of an expanded clone; other rows omit it.

once,TRBJ2-1,.,TRBV12-3/TRBV12-4,CASSFRHNEQFF,TGTGCCAGCAGTTTCCGGCACAATGAGCAGTTCTTC
once,TRBJ2-5,TRBD2,TRBV3-1,CASSPRAGGHGETQYF,TGTGCCAGCAGCCCCCGAGCGGGAGGGCACGGTGAGACCCAGTACTTC
.,TRBJ2-7,.,TRBV7-2,CASSWRGAIDEQYF,TGTGCCAGCAGCTGGAGGGGGGCAATTGACGAGCAGTACTTC
.,TRBJ1-2,.,TRBV7-8,CASSLTDVYGYTF,TGTGCCAGCAGCTTAACGGACGTCTATGGCTACACCTTC
once,TRBJ1-1,.,TRBV18,CASSPPGQYEAFF,TGTGCCAGCTCACCACCGGGGCAGTATGAAGCTTTCTTT
.,TRBJ2-3,.,TRBV5-4,CASSLHTSLSTDTQYF,TGTGCCAGCAGCCTCCACACCTCACTGAGCACAGATACGCAGTATTTT
.,TRBJ2-7,TRBD2,TRBV5-1,CASSLALAGAYEQYF,TGCGCCAGCAGCTTGGCCCTAGCGGGGGCCTACGAGCAGTACTTC
.,TRBJ2-2,.,TRBV5-1,CASRGNANTGELFF,TGCGCCAGCAGGGGGAACGCGAACACCGGGGAGCTGTTTTTT
few,TRBJ2-3,.,TRBV7-9,CASSSAGGTDTQYF,TGTGCCAGCAGCTCAGCTGGGGGCACAGATACGCAGTATTTT
.,TRBJ1-4,.,TRBV7-9,CASSLDLPLYEKLFF,TGTGCCAGCAGCTTAGACCTTCCTCTCTATGAAAAACTGTTTTTT
.,TRBJ2-3,TRBD2,TRBV18,CASSSTTTLAGGNTQYF,TGTGCCAGCTCATCGACCACCACCTTAGCGGGTGGAAATACGCAGTATTTT
.,TRBJ1-2,.,TRBV7-2,CASSLVGLGEYGYTF,TGTGCCAGCAGCTTAGTCGGCCTGGGGGAATATGGCTACACCTTC
.,TRBJ2-1,TRBD2,TRBV3-1,CASRPLADSSMGQFF,TGTGCCAGCAGGCCACTAGCGGACTCCTCAATGGGGCAGTTCTTC
.,TRBJ1-1,TRBD1,TRBV3-1,CASSQWDRDEGAFF,TGTGCCAGCAGCCAATGGGACAGGGACGAGGGCGCTTTCTTT
.,TRBJ1-4,TRBD1,TRBV6-1,CASSTGQGQLANEKLFF,TGTGCCAGCAGTACCGGACAGGGACAATTGGCTAATGAAAAACTGTTTTTT
.,TRBJ2-1,TRBD1,TRBV20-1,CSARGQGNPWEQFF,TGCAGTGCTAGGGGACAGGGGAACCCTTGGGAGCAGTTCTTC
.,TRBJ2-1,TRBD2,TRBV5-1,CASSPSPGGYNEQFF,TGCGCCAGCAGCCCCTCTCCGGGGGGCTACAATGAGCAGTTCTTC
.,TRBJ1-2,.,TRBV6-5,CASRAGRPYGYTF,TGTGCCAGCAGGGCCGGACGGCCCTATGGCTACACCTTC
.,TRBJ1-5,.,TRBV7-8,CASSLVTGGEGYQHF,TGTGCCAGCAGCTTAGTTACTGGAGGTGAGGGATACCAGCATTTT
.,TRBJ2-7,.,TRBV28,CASTGTGAYEQYF,TGTGCCAGCACAGGGACGGGAGCCTACGAGCAGTACTTC
.,TRBJ2-7,.,TRBV6-5,CASSYTAGGYEQYF,TGTGCCAGCAGTTATACGGCAGGGGGGTACGAGCAGTACTTC
.,TRBJ1-1,.,TRBV5-1,CASTSSPQDTEAFF,TGCGCCAGCACCTCCTCACCACAGGACACTGAAGCTTTCTTT
.,TRBJ1-2,.,TRBV18,CASSPWADNYGYTF,TGTGCCAGCTCACCATGGGCAGATAACTATGGCTACACCTTC
.,TRBJ2-3,.,TRBV7-8,CASNIGGSTDTQYF,TGTGCCAGCAACATTGGTGGGAGCACAGATACGCAGTATTTT
.,TRBJ1-1,.,TRBV7-9,CASSQGSETEAFF,TGTGCCAGCAGCCAAGGATCGGAGACTGAAGCTTTCTTT
.,TRBJ1-3,.,TRBV14,CASSKQGSGNTIYF,TGTGCCAGCAGTAAGCAGGGCTCTGGAAACACCATATATTTT
.,TRBJ1-1,.,TRBV20-1,CSASSRRNTEAFF,TGCAGTGCTAGCAGCAGGCGGAACACTGAAGCTTTCTTT
.,TRBJ2-2,TRBD1,TRBV5-1,CASSLDGQGKGNTGELFF,TGCGCCAGCAGCTTAGACGGACAGGGGAAGGGGAACACCGGGGAGCTGTTTTTT
once,TRBJ2-7,.,TRBV2,CASSQLAWSYEQYF,TGTGCCAGCAGCCAGCTAGCGTGGTCCTACGAGCAGTACTTC
.,TRBJ2-7,TRBD2,TRBV20-1,CSATNPTSGTGEQYF,TGCAGTGCTACCAACCCGACTAGCGGGACTGGCGAGCAGTACTTC
few,TRBJ2-7,.,TRBV5-1,CASSLEGNEQYF,TGCGCCAGCAGCTTGGAAGGGAACGAGCAGTACTTC
.,TRBJ2-7,TRBD1,TRBV20-1,CSAEAGQGVYEQYF,TGCAGTGCGGAAGCGGGACAGGGGGTTTACGAGCAGTACTTC
few,TRBJ2-1,TRBD2,TRBV14,CASSQDLTSGSYNEQFF,TGTGCCAGCAGCCAAGACTTGACTAGCGGCTCCTACAATGAGCAGTTCTTC
.,TRBJ2-3,.,TRBV20-1,CSAKGLSTDTQYF,TGCAGTGCTAAAGGGCTGAGCACAGATACGCAGTATTTT
.,TRBJ1-2,TRBD1,TRBV20-1,CSATTGGAGYGYTF,TGCAGTGCTACAACAGGGGGCGCGGGCTATGGCTACACCTTC
.,TRBJ2-5,.,TRBV15,CATSRAGGETQYF,TGTGCCACCAGCCGCGCAGGAGGAGAGACCCAGTACTTC
.,TRBJ2-7,.,TRBV7-2,CASSSPPGLVYF,TGTGCCAGCAGCTCCCCCCCGGGACTCGTCTACTTC
once,TRBJ2-3,.,TRBV27,CASSLRTLGVGDTQYF,TGTGCCAGCAGTCTCCGGACGCTGGGGGTAGGAGATACGCAGTATTTT
.,TRBJ2-2,TRBD1,TRBV7-9,CASSLNQGDTGELFF,TGTGCCAGCAGCTTGAATCAGGGGGACACCGGGGAGCTGTTTTTT
.,TRBJ2-7,.,TRBV5-1,CASSTGLNSYEQYF,TGCGCCAGCAGCACCGGACTAAATTCCTACGAGCAGTACTTC
.,TRBJ1-1,.,TRBV6-2/TRBV6-3,CAIQGRNTEAFF,TGTGCCATACAGGGCAGGAACACTGAAGCTTTCTTT
.,TRBJ1-1,.,TRBV29-1,CSVEQVTNTEAFF,TGCAGCGTTGAACAGGTGACGAACACTGAAGCTTTCTTT
once,TRBJ2-1,TRBD1,TRBV9,CASSTRAGGSYNEQFF,TGTGCCAGCAGCACTAGGGCAGGGGGCTCCTACAATGAGCAGTTCTTC
.,TRBJ2-1,TRBD2,TRBV5-1,CASSSSGRSYNEQFF,TGCGCCAGCAGCTCTAGCGGGAGGTCCTACAATGAGCAGTTCTTC
.,TRBJ2-7,.,TRBV20-1,CSALDRGNHEQYF,TGCAGTGCTCTTGACCGCGGGAACCACGAGCAGTACTTC